The 11 T cell receptor beta chains in this list originate from one sample, sequenced in a study of T cell responses to AZD1222 COVID-19 vaccine. Profiled with immunoSEQ multiplex PCR; TCRdb holds only in-frame clones, not every one. The sample lists about 50,000 clones; roughly 80% were seen once. Sequences were derived from peripheral blood, sampled on day 0 of AZD1222 vaccination. The receptor set was obtained from an adult in good health.

This CDR3 reads CASSFRQGSNGYTF. The DNA for the CDR3 is TGTGCCAGCAGCTTTCGACAGGGTTCGAATGGCTACACCTTC. The V and J genes are TRBV11-1 and TRBJ1-2; 7 nucleotides align to TRBD1. This CDR3 is 14 amino acids long. CDR1 is SGHAT, CDR2 FQDESV, per germline (reference sequence). J was trimmed by 6 bases and V by 3 bases; bases with no gene match: 7.

The rearrangement links TRBV7-3 to TRBJ2-2; D is ambiguous. Germline-derived CDR1 and CDR2 are SGHTA and FQGTGA. The CDR3 covers 16 residues. V was shortened by 0 bases and J by 0 bases, with 8 bases between the two germline ends. For the CDR3, the DNA is TGTGCCAGCAGCTTAACTACAGCTTCGAACACCGGGGAGCTGTTTTTT. Protein product: CASSLTTASNTGELFF.

The V gene is TRBV3-1 (or the pseudogene TRBV3-2), the J gene TRBJ1-1, with no clear D. The V and J ends lost 3 bases and 8 bases respectively, with 16 bases between them. This CDR3 comprises 14 residues. Germline lookup yields CDR1 LGHDT and CDR2 YNNKEL (reference sequence). Here the CDR3 DNA reads TGTGCCAGCAGCCATGATTCGGGAGGACTCGAAGCTTTCTTT. This gives the protein CASSHDSGGLEAFF.

The chain couples TRBV28 to TRBJ1-5; 10 bases fit TRBD1. With V trimmed by 5 bases and J by 5 bases, 9 bases remained unmatched. The CDR3 has 16 residues. CDR1 is MDHEN, CDR2 SYDVKM, per germline. In DNA form, the CDR3 reads TGTGCCAGCAGTCGGACAGGGGGTCAGAGGGATCAGCCCCAGCATTTT. Translation: CASSRTGGQRDQPQHF.

V and J are TRBV2 and TRBJ2-5; 9 nucleotides line up with TRBD2. The germline V gene has CDR1 SNHLY and CDR2 FYNNEI. V dropped 4 bases and J dropped 5; count of bases not matched to a gene: 2. CDR3 length equals 13 residues. This CDR3 is CASSGTSGETQYF. As DNA, the CDR3 is TGTGCCAGCAGTGGAACTAGCGGGGAGACCCAGTACTTC.

The V gene is TRBV29-1, the J gene TRBJ2-1, with 10 bases identical to TRBD2. This CDR3 is 14 amino acids long. Germline CDR1 reads SQVTM; CDR2 reads ANQGSEA. With V trimmed by 4 bases and J by 4 bases, 4 bases remained unmatched. The CDR3 spells CSVGRTSGYNEQFF. The DNA of the CDR3 is TGCAGCGTTGGGCGGACTAGCGGTTACAATGAGCAGTTCTTC.

This chain joins TRBV28 and TRBJ1-3, with 8 bases that match TRBD1. Trimming cost V 5 bases and J 4 bases; bases outside gene matches: 7. Germline CDR1 is MDHEN and CDR2 is SYDVKM. The CDR3 length is 15 residues. The CDR3 DNA is TGTGCCAGCAGTCCAAGGACAGGGCGAGGAAACACCATATATTTT. It codes for CASSPRTGRGNTIYF.

The chain couples TRBV10-1 to TRBJ1-6; D is uncertain. The CDR3 has 17 amino acids. The ends were cut back, 4 bases at V and 0 bases at J, with 13 bases in the middle. From germline, CDR1 is WNHNN and CDR2 SYGVQD (reference sequence). The CDR3 spells CASSGGEAISYNSPLHF. CDR3 DNA sequence: TGCGCCAGCAGTGGTGGAGAGGCTATCTCCTATAATTCACCCCTCCACTTT.

This clone was counted a single time. This chain links TRBV29-1 with TRBJ1-3, with a tentative D call TRBD1 (5 bases). Germline values: CDR1 SQVTM, CDR2 ANQGSEA. Deletions cut 4 bases from V and 0 bases from J, with 10 bases between. The CDR3 is 14 residues long. This CDR3 is CSVAPGLSGNTIYF. The CDR3 DNA sequence: TGCAGCGTTGCCCCGGGGCTCTCTGGAAACACCATATATTTT.

This clone came up a few times. The chain joins TRBV28 to TRBJ2-5; TRBD2 matches 15 bases. The CDR3 runs to 19 residues. V lost 7 bases to trimming and J lost 0 bases; unmatched junction nucleotides: 12. Looked up from germline, CDR1 is MDHEN and CDR2 is SYDVKM. The CDR3 region has the DNA TGTGCCAGCACCCCGGGGGGACTAGCGGGGGGTTCGTACCAAGAGACCCAGTACTTC. It translates to CASTPGGLAGGSYQETQYF. The full variable domain, in which reference TRBV28 and TRBJ2-5 provide the parts outside the CDR3, is DVKVTQSSRYLVKRTGEKVFLECVQDMDHENMFWYRQDPGLGLRLIYFSYDVKMKEKGDIPEGYSVSREKKERFSLILESASTNQTSMYLCASTPGGLAGGSYQETQYFGPGTRLLVL.

The chain joins TRBV6-1 to TRBJ1-2, with D uncertain. CDR1 MNHNS and CDR2 SASEGT come from the germline V gene. The CDR3 spans 14 residues. Trimming left V 3 bases short and J 5 bases short, with 13 bases between. The CDR3: CASSDRRVAYGYTF. The CDR3 nucleotides read TGTGCCAGCAGTGACAGGAGGGTGGCTTATGGCTACACCTTC.